One and the same sample provided the 26 T cell receptor beta chains below, sequenced in a study of shared clonotypes between healthy human individuals. Profiling relied on immunoSEQ multiplex PCR, and the TCRdb table lists in-frame clones only, not all of them. The sample has a few million clones, roughly 93% seen once; the top ten hold under 0.45%. Sequenced input: naive CD4+ T cells from PBMCs. The subset: CD45RA+ positively selected. The receptor set was obtained from a man between 18 and 29 years old in good health. Some clones in this sample may be carry-over from other donors' samples.

V and J are TRBV18 and TRBJ2-7; TRBD1 might be the D (5 bases). Germline CDR1 KGHSH, CDR2 LQKENI. Trimming took 3 bases from V and 6 from J, leaving 30 bases between them. This CDR3 has 19 residues. The CDR3 coding sequence is TGTGCCAGCTCACCGCGTTACAGAGACGTGTCCGGACAAGTATCCGAGCAGTACTTC. Its protein is CASSPRYRDVSGQVSEQYF.

The rearrangement joins TRBV2 to TRBJ2-1; D remains ambiguous. V was pared by 5 bases and J by 8 bases, with 13 bases between. The CDR3 is 13 amino acids. Germline V gene data show CDR1 as SNHLY and CDR2 as FYNNEI. DNA for the CDR3: TGTGCCAGCAGTAGCGAAGTCGGCCATGAGCAGTTCTTC. This codes for CASSSEVGHEQFF.

V is TRBV9 and J is TRBJ2-5; TRBD1 agrees at 7 bases. The V gene's germline CDR1 is SGDLS and CDR2 YYNGEE. This CDR3 has 14 amino acids. The J segment lost 4 bases and the V segment lost 0 bases, leaving 3 bases of the junction unmatched. The CDR3 is CASSVGSGGETQYF. DNA of the CDR3: TGTGCCAGCAGCGTAGGTTCAGGGGGAGAGACCCAGTACTTC.

Points on this clone: Additional DNA sequences in this sample encode the identical CDR3. The J gene is TRBJ2-1, the V gene TRBV28; TRBD2 matches at 10 bases. The CDR3 has 15 amino acids. CDR1 MDHEN and CDR2 SYDVKM come from the germline V gene. V lost 6 bases and J lost 4; bases outside the gene matches: 6. This CDR3 is CASSPSGRAYNEQFF. For the CDR3, the DNA is TGTGCCAGCAGCCCAAGCGGGAGGGCTTACAATGAGCAGTTCTTC.

The V call is TRBV6-5, the J call TRBJ1-2; D not resolved. The V end lost 6 bases, the J end lost 3 bases, and 11 bases lay between the germline ends. The CDR3 covers 13 residues. Germline assignment: CDR1 MNHEY and CDR2 SVGAGI. The CDR3 bases are TGTGCCAGCAGCTCAGAACGGCACTATGGCTACACCTTC. It codes for CASSSERHYGYTF.

This clone was picked up one time. The chain combines TRBV5-1 with TRBJ2-2; TRBD2 agrees at 9 bases. The germline gives CDR1 SGHRS, CDR2 YFSETQ. Unmatched junction bases numbered 10, after V lost 4 bases and J lost 9 bases. This CDR3 spans 15 amino acids. DNA for the CDR3: TGCGCCAGCAGCCCGGGACTAGCCGGGGCCCGGGAGCTGTTTTTT. Its translation: CASSPGLAGARELFF.

Written as DNA, the CDR3 is TGTGCCAGCAGCCCTAGTTCCTCAGGCTGGGGCACTGAAGCTTTCTTT. Protein sequence: CASSPSSSGWGTEAFF. The chain couples TRBV9 to TRBJ1-1; D call uncertain. This CDR3 region has 16 residues. Per the germline V gene, CDR1 is SGDLS and CDR2 is YYNGEE. V lost 4 bases to trimming and J lost 4 bases, with 20 bases between them.

The chain recombines TRBV7-2 with TRBJ2-7; D might be TRBD2 (6 bases). The length of the CDR3 is 14 residues. The germline gives CDR1 SGHTA, CDR2 FQGNSA. V lost 4 bases, J lost 6 bases, and 16 bases lay in between. CDR3 sequence (DNA): TGTGCCAGCAGCTATGGGACTGAGGCGAGCGAGCAGTACTTC. It encodes CASSYGTEASEQYF.

CDR3 bases: TGTGCCAGCAGCCAATCTTACCTTGTCGGAAACACCATATATTTT. It yields the protein CASSQSYLVGNTIYF. This chain links TRBV16 with TRBJ1-3, with D unclear. The CDR3 sequence is 15 residues long. The germline V gene has CDR1 KGHSY and CDR2 FQNENV. The ends were cut back, 0 bases at V and 4 bases at J, with 10 bases in the middle.

This clone was seen once. The rearrangement uses TRBV14 and TRBJ1-4; no firm D call. The CDR3 loop spans 15 amino acids. Germline V gene data show CDR1 as SGHDN and CDR2 as FVKESK. V lost 2 bases to trimming and J lost 8 bases, with 15 bases between them. The chain's CDR3 is CASSQFVGGREKLFF. The CDR3 DNA reads TGTGCCAGCAGCCAATTCGTGGGCGGTAGGGAAAAACTGTTTTTT.

This chain links TRBV5-1 with TRBJ2-5; D is possibly TRBD2 (5 bases). The ends were cut back, 0 bases at V and 1 base at J, with 16 bases in the middle. The CDR3 contains 17 residues. From germline, CDR1 is SGHRS and CDR2 YFSETQ. The CDR3 here is CASSLGAGGGIQETQYF. The CDR3 nucleotides read TGCGCCAGCAGCTTGGGAGCAGGAGGTGGGATCCAAGAGACCCAGTACTTC.

This chain links TRBV5-1 with TRBJ2-1, with 11 bases lining up with TRBD1. Unmatched junction bases numbered 5, after V lost 4 bases and J lost 2 bases. Germline V gene data show CDR1 as SGHRS and CDR2 as YFSETQ. This CDR3 contains 16 residues. The CDR3 is CASSLGQGAAYNEQFF. In nucleotides, the CDR3 is TGCGCCAGCAGCCTAGGACAGGGGGCGGCCTACAATGAGCAGTTCTTC.

The chain employs TRBV28 and TRBJ2-1; TRBD2 matches 7 bases. Unmatched junction bases numbered 10, after V lost 2 bases and J lost 6 bases. This CDR3 comprises 16 residues. CDR1 is MDHEN and CDR2 is SYDVKM in the germline V gene. The CDR3: CASSLAGARRRNEQFF. CDR3 bases: TGTGCCAGCAGTTTAGCGGGAGCCAGGCGTCGCAATGAGCAGTTCTTC.

V is TRBV6-4 and J is TRBJ2-3, with 9 bases aligning to TRBD1. The CDR3 has 14 residues. J lost 3 bases, V lost 6 bases, and 4 bases had no gene match. CDR1 and CDR2 from the germline V gene are MRHNA and SNTAGT. The CDR3 region is CASREGTGTDTQYF. CDR3 in DNA: TGTGCCAGCAGAGAAGGGACAGGGACAGATACGCAGTATTTT.

The chain links TRBV5-1 to TRBJ2-7, with 9 positions matching TRBD2. Looked up from germline, CDR1 is SGHRS and CDR2 is YFSETQ. The CDR3 is 15 residues long. Unmatched junction bases numbered 5, after V lost 0 bases and J lost 4 bases. CDR3 sequence (DNA): TGCGCCAGCAGCTTGGTATTAGCGGGAGAGTACGAGCAGTACTTC. Amino acids: CASSLVLAGEYEQYF.

The gene calls are TRBV5-4 and TRBJ2-7; 10 positions match TRBD1. The germline V gene encodes CDR1 SGHNT and CDR2 YYREEE (reference sequence). Losses at the gene ends were 4 bases for V and 9 bases for J; bases not matched to a gene: 10. The CDR3 spans 14 residues. CDR3 sequence (DNA): TGTGCCAGCAGCATGGCCGGGACAGGGGACGGGCAGTACTTC. Translated, it gives CASSMAGTGDGQYF.

The chain has TRBV9 and TRBJ2-5; 10 bases match TRBD2. The CDR3 extends over 17 amino acids. Losses at the gene ends were 4 bases for V and 5 bases for J; bases not matched to a gene: 14. Germline-derived CDR1 and CDR2 are SGDLS and YYNGEE. The DNA of the CDR3 is TGTGCCAGCAGCCCCGGTTTAGCGGGAGGCGCGTCGGAGACCCAGTACTTC. It is translated as CASSPGLAGGASETQYF.

The rearrangement links TRBV4-2 to TRBJ2-7; D unclear. The ends were cut back, 6 bases at V and 1 base at J, with 16 bases in the middle. Germline V gene data show CDR1 as LGHNA and CDR2 as YNFKEQ. The CDR3 sequence is 15 residues long. The CDR3 nucleotides are TGTGCCAGCAGTCCAAGGCTGCGCAGATCCTACGAGCAGTACTTC. Its translation: CASSPRLRRSYEQYF.

The chain employs TRBV7-2 and TRBJ1-2; D unresolved. The germline gives CDR1 SGHTA, CDR2 FQGNSA. This CDR3 contains 14 residues. The V and J ends lost 0 bases and 0 bases respectively, with 5 bases between them. The CDR3 sequence: CASSLALANYGYTF. CDR3 nucleotide sequence: TGTGCCAGCAGCTTAGCCTTAGCTAACTATGGCTACACCTTC.

The chain couples TRBV6-5 to TRBJ1-2, with TRBD1 as a possible D gene (5 bases). This CDR3 region has 13 residues. Germline lookup yields CDR1 MNHEY and CDR2 SVGAGI. V was cut by 11 bases and J by 1 base, with 14 bases left in between. The CDR3: CAAADTFNYGYTF. As DNA, the CDR3 is TGTGCCGCGGCGGACACATTTAACTATGGCTACACCTTC.

This chain connects TRBV28 to TRBJ2-7; maybe TRBD2 (5 bases). CDR3 length: 14 amino acids. V lost 3 bases and J lost 3, with 12 bases in between. Looked up from germline, CDR1 is MDHEN and CDR2 is SYDVKM. In DNA, the CDR3 is TGTGCCAGCAGTTTTCCCCCTCGGGACTACGAGCAGTACTTC. Translation gives CASSFPPRDYEQYF.

The CDR3: CASSKSGWKGTEAFF. CDR3 DNA sequence: TGCGCCAGCAGCAAAAGCGGGTGGAAAGGCACTGAAGCTTTCTTT. The J gene is TRBJ1-1, the V gene TRBV5-1, with D hard to call. V dropped 4 bases and J dropped 4 bases, with 17 bases sitting between them. Germline V gene sequence: CDR1 SGHRS, CDR2 YFSETQ. This CDR3 has 15 residues.

J is TRBJ2-3 and V is TRBV5-1, with no clear D. V lost 4 bases and J lost 0, with 15 bases in between. This CDR3 is 16 amino acids long. Germline lookup yields CDR1 SGHRS and CDR2 YFSETQ. The CDR3 reads CASSRGVLASTDTQYF. CDR3 bases: TGCGCCAGCAGCCGCGGAGTGCTGGCTAGCACAGATACGCAGTATTTT.

The chain is built from TRBV28 and TRBJ2-3; no reliable D call. Trimming stripped 8 bases from V and 1 base from J, with 10 bases between. Germline V lookup: CDR1 MDHEN, CDR2 SYDVKM. The CDR3 totals 13 residues. The CDR3 reads CASGRSGTDTQYF. The CDR3, as DNA: TGTGCCAGCGGTCGATCTGGCACAGATACGCAGTATTTT. The full variable domain, rest sourced from reference TRBV28 and TRBJ2-3, is DVKVTQSSRYLVKRTGEKVFLECVQDMDHENMFWYRQDPGLGLRLIYFSYDVKMKEKGDIPEGYSVSREKKERFSLILESASTNQTSMYLCASGRSGTDTQYFGPGTRLTVL.

V is TRBV7-2 and J is TRBJ2-3; maybe TRBD2 (6 bases). Germline V gene data show CDR1 as SGHTA and CDR2 as FQGNSA. V lost 3 bases and J lost 2, with 9 bases in between. This CDR3 region has 14 residues. Here the CDR3 reads CASSFWRDTDTQYF. The CDR3 bases are TGTGCCAGCAGCTTCTGGCGGGACACAGATACGCAGTATTTT.

Points on this clone: This sample includes further DNA sequences coding for the same CDR3. The chain is built from TRBV28 and TRBJ1-5, with D perhaps matching TRBD1 (6 bases). The CDR3 is 14 residues long. Trimming shortened V by 5 bases and J by 2 bases, and 10 bases separated the two germline ends. Germline loops: CDR1 MDHEN, CDR2 SYDVKM. CDR3 bases: TGTGCCAGCAGTCCCCGACAGGGCAATCAGCCCCAGCATTTT. Protein: CASSPRQGNQPQHF.